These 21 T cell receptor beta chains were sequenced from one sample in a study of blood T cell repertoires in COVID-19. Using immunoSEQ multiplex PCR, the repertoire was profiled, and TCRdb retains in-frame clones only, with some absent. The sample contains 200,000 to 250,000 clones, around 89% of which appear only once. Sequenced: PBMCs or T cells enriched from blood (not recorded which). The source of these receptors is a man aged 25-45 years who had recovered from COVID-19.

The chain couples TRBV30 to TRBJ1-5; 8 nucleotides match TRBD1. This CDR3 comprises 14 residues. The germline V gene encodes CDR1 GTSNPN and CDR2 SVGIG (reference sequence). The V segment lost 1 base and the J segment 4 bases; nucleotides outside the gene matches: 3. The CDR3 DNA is TGTGCCTGGAGTGGGACAGGGCTTAATCAGCCCCAGCATTTT. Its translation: CAWSGTGLNQPQHF.

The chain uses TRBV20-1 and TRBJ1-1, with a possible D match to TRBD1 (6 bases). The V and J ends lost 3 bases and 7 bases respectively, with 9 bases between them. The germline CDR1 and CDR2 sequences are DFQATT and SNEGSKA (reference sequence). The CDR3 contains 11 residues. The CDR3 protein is CSARDSIEAFF. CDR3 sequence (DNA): TGCAGTGCTAGGGACAGTATTGAAGCTTTCTTT.

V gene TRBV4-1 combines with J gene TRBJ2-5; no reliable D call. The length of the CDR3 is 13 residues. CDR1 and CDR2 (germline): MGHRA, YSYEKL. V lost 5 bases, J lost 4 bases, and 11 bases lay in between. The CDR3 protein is CASSMGQAETQYF. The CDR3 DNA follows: TGCGCCAGCAGCATGGGTCAGGCAGAGACCCAGTACTTC.

CDR3 in amino acids: CASSLAALSNEKLFF. CDR3 nucleotides: TGCGCCAGCAGCTTGGCAGCGTTGTCTAATGAAAAACTGTTTTTT. The V and J genes are TRBV5-1 and TRBJ1-4; D remains ambiguous. Germline CDR1 is SGHRS and CDR2 is YFSETQ. With 0 bases removed from V and 3 bases from J, the gap between germline ends came to 9 bases. The CDR3 spans 15 residues.

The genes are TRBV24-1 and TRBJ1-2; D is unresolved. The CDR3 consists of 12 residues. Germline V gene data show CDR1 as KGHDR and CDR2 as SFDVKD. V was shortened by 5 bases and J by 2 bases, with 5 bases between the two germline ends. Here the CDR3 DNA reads TGTGCCACCAGTGCCGGGAACTATGGCTACACCTTC. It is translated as CATSAGNYGYTF.

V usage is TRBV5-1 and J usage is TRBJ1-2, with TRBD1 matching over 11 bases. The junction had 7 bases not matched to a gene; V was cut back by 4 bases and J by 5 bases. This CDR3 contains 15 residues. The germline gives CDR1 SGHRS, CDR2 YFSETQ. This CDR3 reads CASSEGGTGGYGYTF. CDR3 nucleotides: TGCGCCAGCAGCGAGGGCGGGACAGGGGGTTATGGCTACACCTTC.

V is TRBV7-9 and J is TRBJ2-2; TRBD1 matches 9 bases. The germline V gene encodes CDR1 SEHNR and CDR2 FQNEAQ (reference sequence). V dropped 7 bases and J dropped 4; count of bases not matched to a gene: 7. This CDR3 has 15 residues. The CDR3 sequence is CASTGTGSGTGELFF. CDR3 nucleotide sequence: TGTGCCAGCACCGGGACAGGGTCGGGCACCGGGGAGCTGTTTTTT.

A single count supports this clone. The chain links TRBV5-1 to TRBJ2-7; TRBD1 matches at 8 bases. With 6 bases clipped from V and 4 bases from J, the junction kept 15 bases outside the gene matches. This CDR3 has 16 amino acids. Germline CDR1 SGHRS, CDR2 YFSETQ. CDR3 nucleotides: TGCGCCAGCACCGACGAAGACAGGGGTCTTCCGTACGAGCAGTACTTC. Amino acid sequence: CASTDEDRGLPYEQYF.

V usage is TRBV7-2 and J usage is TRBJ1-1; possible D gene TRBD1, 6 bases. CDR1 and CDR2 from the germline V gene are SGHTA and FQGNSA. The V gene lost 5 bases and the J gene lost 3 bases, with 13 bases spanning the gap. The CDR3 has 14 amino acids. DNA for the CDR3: TGTGCCAGCAGCCCTCTAAGACAGGACACTGAAGCTTTCTTT. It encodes CASSPLRQDTEAFF.

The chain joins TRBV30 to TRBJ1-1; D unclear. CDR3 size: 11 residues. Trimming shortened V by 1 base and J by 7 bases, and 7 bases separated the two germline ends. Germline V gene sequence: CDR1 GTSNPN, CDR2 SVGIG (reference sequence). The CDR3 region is CAWSEQREAFF. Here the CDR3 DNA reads TGTGCCTGGAGTGAGCAGCGTGAAGCTTTCTTT.

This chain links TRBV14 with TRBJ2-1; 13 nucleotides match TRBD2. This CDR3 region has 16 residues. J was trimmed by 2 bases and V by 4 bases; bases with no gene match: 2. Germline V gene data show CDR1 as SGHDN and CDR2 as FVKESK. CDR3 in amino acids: CASSLLAGGPYNEQFF. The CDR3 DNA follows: TGTGCCAGCAGCCTACTAGCGGGGGGGCCCTACAATGAGCAGTTCTTC.

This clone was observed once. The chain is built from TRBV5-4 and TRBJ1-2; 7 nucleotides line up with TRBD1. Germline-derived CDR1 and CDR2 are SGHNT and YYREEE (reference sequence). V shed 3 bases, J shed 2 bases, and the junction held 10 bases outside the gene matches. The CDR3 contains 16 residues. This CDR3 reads CASSSGTAIQNYGYTF. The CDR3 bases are TGTGCCAGCAGCTCTGGGACAGCCATTCAAAACTATGGCTACACCTTC.

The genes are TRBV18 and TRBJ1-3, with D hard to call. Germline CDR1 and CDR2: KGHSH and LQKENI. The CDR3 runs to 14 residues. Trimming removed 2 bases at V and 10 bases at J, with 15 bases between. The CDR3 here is CASSPFGVAGTIYF. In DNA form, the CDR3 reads TGTGCCAGCTCACCATTTGGAGTGGCCGGGACCATATATTTT. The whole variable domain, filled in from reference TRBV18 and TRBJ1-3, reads NAGVMQNPRHLVRRRGQEARLRCSPMKGHSHVYWYRQLPEEGLKFMVYLQKENIIDESGMPKERFSAEFPKEGPSILRIQQVVRGDSAAYFCASSPFGVAGTIYFGEGSWLTVV.

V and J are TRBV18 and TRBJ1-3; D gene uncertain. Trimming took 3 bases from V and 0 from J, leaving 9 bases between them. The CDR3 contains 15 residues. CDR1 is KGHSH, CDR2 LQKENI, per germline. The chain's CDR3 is CASSPAKSSGNTIYF. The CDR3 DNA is TGTGCCAGCTCACCTGCCAAGAGCTCTGGAAACACCATATATTTT.

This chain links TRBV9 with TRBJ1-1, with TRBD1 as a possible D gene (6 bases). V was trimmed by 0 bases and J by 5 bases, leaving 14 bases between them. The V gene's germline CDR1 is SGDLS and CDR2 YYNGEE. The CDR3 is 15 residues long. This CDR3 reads CASSVAPGGQTEAFF. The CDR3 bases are TGTGCCAGCAGCGTAGCTCCGGGGGGCCAAACTGAAGCTTTCTTT.

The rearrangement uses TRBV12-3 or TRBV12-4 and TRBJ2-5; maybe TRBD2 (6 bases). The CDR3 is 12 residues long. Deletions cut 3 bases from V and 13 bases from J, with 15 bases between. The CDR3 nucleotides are TGTGCCAGCAGTTTCCGCGGGGTTAGATGGTACTTC. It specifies CASSFRGVRWYF.

DNA for the CDR3: TGTGCCAGCCGCCGGGGGACGGAATTCAATCAGCCCCAGCATTTT. Translation gives CASRRGTEFNQPQHF. The genes are TRBV6-5 and TRBJ1-5; maybe TRBD1 (5 bases). Germline V gene sequence: CDR1 MNHEY, CDR2 SVGAGI. The V and J ends lost 8 bases and 3 bases respectively, with 17 bases between them. The CDR3 is 15 residues long.

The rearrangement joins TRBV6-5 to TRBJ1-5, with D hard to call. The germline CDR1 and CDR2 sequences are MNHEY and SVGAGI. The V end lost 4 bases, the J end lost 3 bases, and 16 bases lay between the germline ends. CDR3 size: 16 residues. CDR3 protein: CASSSASWGANQPQHF. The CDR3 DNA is TGTGCCAGCAGTTCGGCCTCTTGGGGAGCCAATCAGCCCCAGCATTTT.

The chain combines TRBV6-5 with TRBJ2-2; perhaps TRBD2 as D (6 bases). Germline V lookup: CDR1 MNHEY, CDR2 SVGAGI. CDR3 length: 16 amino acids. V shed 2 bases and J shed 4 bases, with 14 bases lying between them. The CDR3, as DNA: TGTGCCAGCAGTTACCCCAGGGTGGGGGGCACCGGGGAGCTGTTTTTT. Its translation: CASSYPRVGGTGELFF.

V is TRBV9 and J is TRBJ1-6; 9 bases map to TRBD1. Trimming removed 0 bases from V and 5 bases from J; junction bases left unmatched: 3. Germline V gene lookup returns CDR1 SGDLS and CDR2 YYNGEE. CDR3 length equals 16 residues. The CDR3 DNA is TGTGCCAGCAGCGTAGCTGGACAGGGGCATAATTCACCCCTCCACTTT. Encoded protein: CASSVAGQGHNSPLHF.

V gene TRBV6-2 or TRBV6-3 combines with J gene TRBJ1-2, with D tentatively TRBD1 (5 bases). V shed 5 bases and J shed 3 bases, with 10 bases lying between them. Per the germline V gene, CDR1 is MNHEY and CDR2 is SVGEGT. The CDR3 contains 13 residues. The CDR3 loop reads CASSRDSYYGYTF. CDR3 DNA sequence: TGTGCCAGCAGTAGAGACAGTTACTATGGCTACACCTTC.